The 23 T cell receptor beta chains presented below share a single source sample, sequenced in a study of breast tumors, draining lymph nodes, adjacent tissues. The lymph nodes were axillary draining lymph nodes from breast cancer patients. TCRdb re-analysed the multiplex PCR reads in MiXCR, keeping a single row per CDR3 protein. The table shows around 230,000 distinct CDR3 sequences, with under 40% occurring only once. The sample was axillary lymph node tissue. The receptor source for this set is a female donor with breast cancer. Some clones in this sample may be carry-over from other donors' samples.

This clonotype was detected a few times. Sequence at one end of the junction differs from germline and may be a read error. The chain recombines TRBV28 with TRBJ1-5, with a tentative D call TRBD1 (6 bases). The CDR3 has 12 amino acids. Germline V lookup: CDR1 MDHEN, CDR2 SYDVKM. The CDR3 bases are TGTACCAGCAGGGGCGAGGATCAGCCCCAGCATTTT. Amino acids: CTSRGEDQPQHF.

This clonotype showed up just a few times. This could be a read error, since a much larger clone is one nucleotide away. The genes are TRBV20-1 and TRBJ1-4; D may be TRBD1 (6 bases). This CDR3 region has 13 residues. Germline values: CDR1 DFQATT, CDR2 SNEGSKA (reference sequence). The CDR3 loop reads CSARDRRNETLFF. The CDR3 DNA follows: TGCAGTGCTAGGGACAGAAGAAATGAAACACTGTTTTTT.

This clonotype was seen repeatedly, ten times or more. In nucleotides, the CDR3 is TGTGCCAGCATCCTAGGGACTAGCGGGAAGTCGATCCCAGCCGAGCAGTACTTC. Translation: CASILGTSGKSIPAEQYF. This chain connects TRBV12-3 or TRBV12-4 to TRBJ2-7; 13 bases are shared with TRBD2. Trimming at V came to 7 bases and at J to 6 bases, leaving 18 bases not matched to a gene. The CDR3 runs to 18 residues.

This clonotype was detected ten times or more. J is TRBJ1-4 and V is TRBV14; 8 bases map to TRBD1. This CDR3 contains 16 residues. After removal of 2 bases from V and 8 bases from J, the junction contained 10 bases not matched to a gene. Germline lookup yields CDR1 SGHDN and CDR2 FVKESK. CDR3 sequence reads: CASSQNLGQGEEKLFF. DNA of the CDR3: TGTGCCAGCAGCCAAAACCTTGGACAGGGCGAGGAAAAACTGTTTTTT.

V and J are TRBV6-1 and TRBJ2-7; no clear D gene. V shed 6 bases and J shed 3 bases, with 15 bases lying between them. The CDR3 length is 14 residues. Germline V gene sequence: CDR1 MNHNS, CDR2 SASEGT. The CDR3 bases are TGTGCCAGCAGCCGGGCCTCGGGTTACTACGAGCAGTACTTC. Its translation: CASSRASGYYEQYF.

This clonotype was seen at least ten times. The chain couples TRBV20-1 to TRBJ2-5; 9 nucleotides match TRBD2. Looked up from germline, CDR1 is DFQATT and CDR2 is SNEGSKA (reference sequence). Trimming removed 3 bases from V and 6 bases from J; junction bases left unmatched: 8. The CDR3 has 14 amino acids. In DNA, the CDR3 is TGCAGTGCTAGTTTGGGCGGGGGGGCCAAGACCCAGTACTTC. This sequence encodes CSASLGGGAKTQYF.

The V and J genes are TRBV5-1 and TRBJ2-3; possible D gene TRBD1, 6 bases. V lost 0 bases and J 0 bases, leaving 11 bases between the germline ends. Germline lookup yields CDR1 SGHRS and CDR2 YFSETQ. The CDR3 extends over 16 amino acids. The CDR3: CASSLGPGVSTDTQYF. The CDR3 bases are TGCGCCAGCAGCTTGGGTCCAGGGGTTAGCACAGATACGCAGTATTTT.

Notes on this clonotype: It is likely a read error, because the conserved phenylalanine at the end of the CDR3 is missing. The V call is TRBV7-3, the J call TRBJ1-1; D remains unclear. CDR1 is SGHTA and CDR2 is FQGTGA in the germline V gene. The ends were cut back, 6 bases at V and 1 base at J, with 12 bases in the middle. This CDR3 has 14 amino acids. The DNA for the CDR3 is TGTGCCAGCAGACCGAGGATATCGAACACTGAAGCTTTCCTT. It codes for CASRPRISNTEAFL.

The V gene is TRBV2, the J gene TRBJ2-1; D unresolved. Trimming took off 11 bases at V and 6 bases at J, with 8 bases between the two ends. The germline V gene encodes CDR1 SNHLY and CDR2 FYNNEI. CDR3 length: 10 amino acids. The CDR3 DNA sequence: TGTGCCGACTCCCGCAATGAGCAGTTCTTC. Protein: CADSRNEQFF. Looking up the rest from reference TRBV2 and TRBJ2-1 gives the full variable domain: EPEVTQTPSHQVTQMGQEVILRCVPISNHLYFYWYRQILGQKVEFLVSFYNNEISEKSEIFDDQFSVERPDGSNFTLKIRSTKLEDSAMYFCADSRNEQFFGPGTRLTVL.

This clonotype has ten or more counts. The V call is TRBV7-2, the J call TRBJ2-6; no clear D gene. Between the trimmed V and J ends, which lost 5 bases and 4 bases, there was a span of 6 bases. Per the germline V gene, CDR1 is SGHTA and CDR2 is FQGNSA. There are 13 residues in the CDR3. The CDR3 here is CASSLGGANVLTF. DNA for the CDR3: TGTGCCAGCAGCCTGGGGGGGGCCAACGTCCTGACTTTC.

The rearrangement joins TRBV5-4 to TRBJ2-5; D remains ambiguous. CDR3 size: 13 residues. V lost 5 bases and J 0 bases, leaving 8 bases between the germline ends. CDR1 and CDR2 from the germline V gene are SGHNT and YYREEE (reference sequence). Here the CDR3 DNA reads TGTGCCAGCAGGGAGCCCGACCAAGAGACCCAGTACTTC. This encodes CASREPDQETQYF.

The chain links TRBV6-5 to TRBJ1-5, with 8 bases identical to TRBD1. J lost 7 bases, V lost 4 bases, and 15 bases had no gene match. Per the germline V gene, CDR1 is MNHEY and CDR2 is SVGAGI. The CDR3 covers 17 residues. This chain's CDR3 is CASSSDWRTGREQPQHF. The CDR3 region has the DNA TGTGCCAGCAGTTCAGACTGGAGGACAGGGCGCGAGCAGCCCCAGCATTTT.

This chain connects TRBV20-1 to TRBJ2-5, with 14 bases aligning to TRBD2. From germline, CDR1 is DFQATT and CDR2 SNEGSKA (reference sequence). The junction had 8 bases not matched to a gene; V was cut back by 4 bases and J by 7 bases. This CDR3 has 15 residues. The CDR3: CSANMGLAGVGTQYF. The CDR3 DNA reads TGCAGTGCTAACATGGGACTAGCGGGGGTAGGGACCCAGTACTTC.

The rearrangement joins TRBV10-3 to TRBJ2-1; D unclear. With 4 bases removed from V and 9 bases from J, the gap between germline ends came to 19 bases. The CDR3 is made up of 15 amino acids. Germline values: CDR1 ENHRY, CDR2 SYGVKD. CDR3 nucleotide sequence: TGTGCCATCAGTGGATCGAAAGACCCAGGTGGTGAGCAGTTCTTC. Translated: CAISGSKDPGGEQFF.

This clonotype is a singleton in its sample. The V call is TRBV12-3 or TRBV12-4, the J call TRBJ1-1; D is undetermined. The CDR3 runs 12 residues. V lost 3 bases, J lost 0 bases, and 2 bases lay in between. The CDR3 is CASSFMNTEAFF. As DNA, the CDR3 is TGTGCCAGCAGTTTCATGAACACTGAAGCTTTCTTT.

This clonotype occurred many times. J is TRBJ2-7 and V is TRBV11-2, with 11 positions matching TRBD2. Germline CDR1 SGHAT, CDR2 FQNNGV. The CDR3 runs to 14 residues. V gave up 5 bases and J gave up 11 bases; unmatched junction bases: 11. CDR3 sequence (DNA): TGTGCCAGCAGCACCACCCTAGCGGGGGGCGCGGAGTACTTC. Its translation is CASSTTLAGGAEYF. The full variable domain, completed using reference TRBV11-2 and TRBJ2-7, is EAGVAQSPRYKIIEKRQSVAFWCNPISGHATLYWYQQILGQGPKLLIQFQNNGVVDDSQLPKDRFSAERLKGVDSTLKIQPAKLEDSAVYLCASSTTLAGGAEYFGPGTRLTVT.

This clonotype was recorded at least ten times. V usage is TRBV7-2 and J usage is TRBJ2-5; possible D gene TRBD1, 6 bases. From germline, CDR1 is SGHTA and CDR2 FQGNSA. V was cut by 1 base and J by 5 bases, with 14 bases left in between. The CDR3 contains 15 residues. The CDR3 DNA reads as TGTGCCAGCAGCTTAGGGCTAGGGGGTTGGGAGACCCAGTACTTC. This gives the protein CASSLGLGGWETQYF.

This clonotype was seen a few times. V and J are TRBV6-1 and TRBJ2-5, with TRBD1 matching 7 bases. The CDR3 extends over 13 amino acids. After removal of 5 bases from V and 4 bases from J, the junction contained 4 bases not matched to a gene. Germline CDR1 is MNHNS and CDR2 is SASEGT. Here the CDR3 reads CASSLYRGETQYF. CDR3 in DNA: TGTGCCAGCAGTCTATACAGGGGAGAGACCCAGTACTTC.

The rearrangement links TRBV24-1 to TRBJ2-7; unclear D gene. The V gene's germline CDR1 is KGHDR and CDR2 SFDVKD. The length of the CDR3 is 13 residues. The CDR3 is CARDLSPSYEQYF. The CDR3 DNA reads TGTGCTAGAGATCTGTCCCCCTCCTACGAGCAGTACTTC.

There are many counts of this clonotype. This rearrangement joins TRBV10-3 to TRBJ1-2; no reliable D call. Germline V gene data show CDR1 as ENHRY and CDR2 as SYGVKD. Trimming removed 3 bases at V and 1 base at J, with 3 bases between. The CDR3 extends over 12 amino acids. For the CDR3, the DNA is TGTGCCATCAGTGAAATTAACTATGGCTACACCTTC. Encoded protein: CAISEINYGYTF.

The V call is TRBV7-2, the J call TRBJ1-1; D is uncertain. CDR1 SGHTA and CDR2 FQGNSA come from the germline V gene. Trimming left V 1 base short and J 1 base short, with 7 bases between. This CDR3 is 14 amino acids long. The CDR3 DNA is TGTGCCAGCAGCTTAGTACGGCAGAACACTGAAGCTTTCTTT. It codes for CASSLVRQNTEAFF.

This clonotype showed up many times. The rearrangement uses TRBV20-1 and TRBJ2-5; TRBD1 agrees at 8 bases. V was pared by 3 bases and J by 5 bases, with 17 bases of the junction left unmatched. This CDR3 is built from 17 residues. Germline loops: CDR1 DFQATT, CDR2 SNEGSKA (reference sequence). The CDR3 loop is CSARRQGALSFRETQYF. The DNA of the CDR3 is TGCAGTGCTAGGAGGCAGGGGGCGCTTTCATTCAGGGAGACCCAGTACTTC.

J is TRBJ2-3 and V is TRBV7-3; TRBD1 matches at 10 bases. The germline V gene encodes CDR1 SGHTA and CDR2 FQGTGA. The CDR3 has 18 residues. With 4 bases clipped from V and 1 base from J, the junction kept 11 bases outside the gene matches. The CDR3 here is CASSWSITGTGGTDTQYF. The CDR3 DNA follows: TGTGCCAGCAGCTGGAGCATAACCGGGACAGGGGGCACAGATACGCAGTATTTT.